Shown below are 21 T cell receptor beta chains from a single sample sequenced in a study of blood T cell repertoires in COVID-19. TCRdb's table, derived via immunoSEQ multiplex PCR, lists solely in-frame clones and lacks some. The repertoire holds 73,000 or so clones, more than 80% seen once, with about 8% in the top ten. Sequenced sample: peripheral blood. Source of these receptors: a man aged 30 to 45 with acute or convalescent COVID-19.

This clone has just one count. The chain carries TRBV10-1 and TRBJ2-5; TRBD2 might be the D (5 bases). Germline loops: CDR1 WNHNN, CDR2 SYGVQD (reference sequence). CDR3 length: 14 residues. Trimming removed 3 bases at V and 5 bases at J, with 13 bases between. CDR3 in DNA: TGCGCCAGCAGTGACGGGGATATGTGGGAGACCCAGTACTTC. This codes for CASSDGDMWETQYF.

The rearrangement links TRBV18 to TRBJ1-1; D is perhaps TRBD1 (6 bases). There are 13 residues in the CDR3. V lost 5 bases, J lost 1 base, and 8 bases lay in between. The germline gives CDR1 KGHSH, CDR2 LQKENI. The CDR3 DNA reads TGTGCCAGCTCAGAACAGGGGAACACTGAAGCTTTCTTT. It translates to CASSEQGNTEAFF.

The DNA for the CDR3 is TGTGCCTGGAGGCCTCCGGGGAATGACAATCAGCCCCAGCATTTT. Its translation: CAWRPPGNDNQPQHF. The V and J genes are TRBV30 and TRBJ1-5, with D unresolved. There are 15 residues in the CDR3. The V gene's germline CDR1 is GTSNPN and CDR2 SVGIG (reference sequence). Deletions cut 3 bases from V and 3 bases from J, with 15 bases between.

This clone has only a few counts. The rearrangement joins TRBV18 to TRBJ2-2, with 8 bases matching TRBD1. The germline V gene has CDR1 KGHSH and CDR2 LQKENI. The V and J ends lost 10 bases and 6 bases, in that order; junction bases with no gene match: 10. This CDR3 contains 14 residues. DNA for the CDR3: TGTGCCACCGCCGGGACAGGAAGAGCCGGGGAGCTGTTTTTT. Protein sequence: CATAGTGRAGELFF.

The chain is built from TRBV5-1 and TRBJ2-1; D is uncertain. V shed 4 bases and J shed 4 bases, with 9 bases lying between them. CDR3 length: 13 residues. Germline V lookup: CDR1 SGHRS, CDR2 YFSETQ. In DNA form, the CDR3 reads TGCGCCAGCAGCGAATACACATACAATGAGCAGTTCTTC. Protein sequence: CASSEYTYNEQFF.

The CDR3 bases are TGCAGCGTTGGGCAGGGGGATGGCTACACCTTC. This encodes CSVGQGDGYTF. This sequence joins TRBV29-1 and TRBJ1-2; 7 nucleotides line up with TRBD1. The CDR3 covers 11 residues. Per germline, CDR1 SQVTM and CDR2 ANQGSEA. Trimming at V came to 4 bases and at J to 6 bases, leaving 2 bases not matched to a gene.

This chain uses TRBV10-3 with TRBJ1-1; TRBD1 aligns across 7 bases. Germline trimming cut 7 bases from V and 4 bases from J; bases unmatched to any gene: 6. Germline V gene lookup returns CDR1 ENHRY and CDR2 SYGVKD. The CDR3 is 13 amino acids. CDR3 residues: CAITPEGATEAFF. Written as DNA, the CDR3 is TGTGCCATCACCCCGGAGGGGGCCACTGAAGCTTTCTTT.

The chain is built from TRBV28 and TRBJ2-3; a weak D match, TRBD1 (5 bases). The CDR3 spans 17 residues. V lost 5 bases and J 3 bases, leaving 21 bases between the germline ends. Germline V gene lookup returns CDR1 MDHEN and CDR2 SYDVKM. As DNA, the CDR3 is TGTGCCAGCAGTCCACCTCCGACAGATTGGGGAACAGATACGCAGTATTTT. Translated, it gives CASSPPPTDWGTDTQYF.

The J gene is TRBJ2-1, the V gene TRBV28; perhaps TRBD2 as D (5 bases). Trimming removed 5 bases from V and 0 bases from J, with 11 bases in between. This CDR3 region has 15 residues. Germline CDR1 reads MDHEN; CDR2 reads SYDVKM. In DNA form, the CDR3 reads TGTGCCAGCAGTGAAGCGGTGAACTCCTACAATGAGCAGTTCTTC. It encodes CASSEAVNSYNEQFF. Complete variable domain (other parts from reference TRBV28 and TRBJ2-1): DVKVTQSSRYLVKRTGEKVFLECVQDMDHENMFWYRQDPGLGLRLIYFSYDVKMKEKGDIPEGYSVSREKKERFSLILESASTNQTSMYLCASSEAVNSYNEQFFGPGTRLTVL.

V is TRBV28 and J is TRBJ2-7; D perhaps matches TRBD2 (6 bases). The V end was cut by 8 bases, the J end by 4 bases, with 15 bases between. Per germline, CDR1 MDHEN and CDR2 SYDVKM. CDR3 size: 13 residues. CDR3 region: CASLGGGPYEQYF. The CDR3 DNA is TGTGCCAGCCTCGGGGGAGGCCCTTACGAGCAGTACTTC. Full variable domain (outside the CDR3, taken from reference TRBV28 and TRBJ2-7): DVKVTQSSRYLVKRTGEKVFLECVQDMDHENMFWYRQDPGLGLRLIYFSYDVKMKEKGDIPEGYSVSREKKERFSLILESASTNQTSMYLCASLGGGPYEQYFGPGTRLTVT.

This chain joins TRBV28 and TRBJ1-2; D unresolved. CDR1 and CDR2 from the germline V gene are MDHEN and SYDVKM. V was trimmed by 5 bases and J by 7 bases, leaving 20 bases between them. The CDR3 sequence is 15 residues long. This chain's CDR3 is CASSPAGSSAGGYTF. The CDR3 DNA follows: TGTGCCAGCAGTCCAGCCGGGTCCTCGGCTGGTGGCTACACCTTC.

The chain carries TRBV5-4 and TRBJ2-3, with 10 positions matching TRBD2. Unmatched junction bases numbered 17, after V lost 2 bases and J lost 2 bases. Germline CDR1 SGHNT, CDR2 YYREEE (reference sequence). This CDR3 contains 20 residues. In DNA, the CDR3 is TGTGCCAGCAGCTTTCGAAAGATTATATTAGCGGGAGGAGACACAGATACGCAGTATTTT. Its protein product is CASSFRKIILAGGDTDTQYF. Full variable domain (rest looked up from reference TRBV5-4 and TRBJ2-3): ETGVTQSPTHLIKTRGQQVTLRCSSQSGHNTVSWYQQALGQGPQFIFQYYREEENGRGNFPPRFSGLQFPNYSSELNVNALELDDSALYLCASSFRKIILAGGDTDTQYFGPGTRLTVL.

The chain combines TRBV10-2 with TRBJ2-7; 8 nucleotides match TRBD2. The CDR3 length is 14 residues. With V trimmed by 4 bases and J by 6 bases, 8 bases remained unmatched. CDR1 WSHSY and CDR2 SAAADI come from the germline V gene. This chain's CDR3 is CASSVKRETAEQYF. CDR3 nucleotide sequence: TGCGCCAGCAGTGTCAAGCGGGAGACCGCCGAGCAGTACTTC.

This clone has a single count. The rearrangement uses TRBV6-5 and TRBJ1-6, with 7 nucleotides matching TRBD1. Germline values: CDR1 MNHEY, CDR2 SVGAGI. With V trimmed by 8 bases and J by 7 bases, 5 bases remained unmatched. The CDR3 has 13 residues. The CDR3 here is CASDRVLNSPLHF. DNA for the CDR3: TGTGCCAGCGACAGGGTACTGAATTCACCCCTCCACTTT.

The chain recombines TRBV27 with TRBJ2-7; D unresolved. The CDR3 totals 13 residues. Looked up from germline, CDR1 is MNHEY and CDR2 is SMNVEV (reference sequence). Deletions cut 0 bases from V and 4 bases from J, with 7 bases between. Here the CDR3 DNA reads TGTGCCAGCAGTTTATCTGGCCCTTACGAGCAGTACTTC. Protein: CASSLSGPYEQYF.

V is TRBV11-2 and J is TRBJ2-3; 9 bases align to TRBD2. V dropped 4 bases and J dropped 1; count of bases not matched to a gene: 0. Germline loops: CDR1 SGHAT, CDR2 FQNNGV. This CDR3 contains 14 residues. CDR3 nucleotides: TGTGCCAGCAGCTGGACTAGCGGCACAGATACGCAGTATTTT. Its translation is CASSWTSGTDTQYF. The entire variable domain, with the rest obtained from reference TRBV11-2 and TRBJ2-3, is as follows: EAGVAQSPRYKIIEKRQSVAFWCNPISGHATLYWYQQILGQGPKLLIQFQNNGVVDDSQLPKDRFSAERLKGVDSTLKIQPAKLEDSAVYLCASSWTSGTDTQYFGPGTRLTVL.

V and J are TRBV5-6 and TRBJ2-7; D unclear. Germline lookup yields CDR1 SGHDT and CDR2 YYEEEE. The CDR3 length is 14 residues. V was shortened by 0 bases and J by 6 bases, with 13 bases between the two germline ends. CDR3 amino acids: CASSLGLSVSEQYF. CDR3 sequence (DNA): TGTGCCAGCAGCTTGGGTTTGAGTGTAAGCGAGCAGTACTTC. The whole variable domain, filled in from reference TRBV5-6 and TRBJ2-7, reads DAGVTQSPTHLIKTRGQQVTLRCSPKSGHDTVSWYQQALGQGPQFIFQYYEEEERQRGNFPDRFSGHQFPNYSSELNVNALLLGDSALYLCASSLGLSVSEQYFGPGTRLTVT.

This sequence joins TRBV27 and TRBJ2-4; TRBD1 might be the D (6 bases). The CDR3 is 15 residues long. Germline CDR1 MNHEY, CDR2 SMNVEV (reference sequence). V was trimmed by 3 bases and J by 0 bases, leaving 9 bases between them. In nucleotides, the CDR3 is TGTGCCAGCAGTTTCCAGGGGTCAGCCAAAAACATTCAGTACTTC. This codes for CASSFQGSAKNIQYF.

The CDR3 here is CASSLVETGELFF. In DNA, the CDR3 is TGTGCCAGCAGCTTAGTCGAGACCGGGGAGCTGTTTTTT. This rearrangement joins TRBV7-9 to TRBJ2-2; no clear D gene. V shed 1 base and J shed 5 bases, with 5 bases lying between them. The germline CDR1 and CDR2 sequences are SEHNR and FQNEAQ (reference sequence). CDR3 length equals 13 residues.

The rearrangement joins TRBV4-2 to TRBJ1-2; D gene unclear. V gave up 0 bases and J gave up 4 bases, with 15 bases separating them. Germline assignment: CDR1 LGHNA and CDR2 YNFKEQ. The CDR3 spans 16 residues. The CDR3 region is CASSQDREGIPYGYTF. The CDR3 coding sequence is TGTGCCAGCAGCCAAGATCGGGAAGGAATTCCCTATGGCTACACCTTC.

The chain carries TRBV5-4 and TRBJ2-1, with 7 bases aligning to TRBD1. Germline assignment: CDR1 SGHNT and CDR2 YYREEE (reference sequence). The V and J ends lost 4 bases and 4 bases, in that order; junction bases with no gene match: 8. The CDR3 runs to 15 residues. CDR3 in amino acids: CASSPGGRGYNEQFF. The CDR3 DNA follows: TGTGCCAGCAGCCCTGGGGGCAGGGGGTACAATGAGCAGTTCTTC.